This is a list of T cell receptor beta chains from one sample in a study of blood T cells in healthy people across ages. TCRdb reprocessed the 5' RACE reads via MiXCR and lists one record per CDR3 protein. The profile shows about 1.4 million distinct CDR3 sequences, approximately 59% of them singletons. Input material: blood. The source of these receptors is a man aged 18 to 29 in good health. Both conserved end residues are part of each CDR3. Each record gives: D gene, clone size, J gene, V gene, CDR3 DNA, CDR3 protein. D genes are given only for firm matches. Clone sizes are given selectively: once, few, many, or a class where the clone is expanded.

d_gene: NA; abundance: NA; j_gene: TRBJ2-7; v_gene: TRBV7-8; CDR3nt: TGTGCCAGCAACGCCAAACGGGCCTACTCCTACGAGCAGTACTTC; CDR3aa: CASNAKRAYSYEQYF
d_gene: NA; abundance: NA; j_gene: TRBJ2-3; v_gene: TRBV20-1; CDR3nt: TGCAGTGCTTGTCGTGCGGCGCAGCATACGCAGTATTTT; CDR3aa: CSACRAAQHTQYF
d_gene: NA; abundance: once; j_gene: TRBJ2-7; v_gene: TRBV2; CDR3nt: TGTGCCAGCAGTGAAGGGTTACAGGGCTACGAGCAGTACTTC; CDR3aa: CASSEGLQGYEQYF
d_gene: TRBD1; abundance: NA; j_gene: TRBJ1-2; v_gene: TRBV7-9; CDR3nt: TGTGCCAGCAGCGCCGGACAGGGAGATATTGGCTACACCTTC; CDR3aa: CASSAGQGDIGYTF
d_gene: NA; abundance: NA; j_gene: TRBJ2-7; v_gene: TRBV12-3/TRBV12-4; CDR3nt: TGTGCCAGCAGTTTAAGAGTTGTGGCGCGACCCGAGCAGTACTTC; CDR3aa: CASSLRVVARPEQYF
d_gene: NA; abundance: NA; j_gene: TRBJ2-7; v_gene: TRBV12-3/TRBV12-4; CDR3nt: TGTGCCAGCAGTTCGCCTATTTCCCTCTACGAGCAGTACTTC; CDR3aa: CASSSPISLYEQYF
d_gene: NA; abundance: NA; j_gene: TRBJ2-5; v_gene: TRBV9; CDR3nt: TGTGCCAGCAGCGTGGAACAGGGCCCCCAAGAGACCCAGTACTTC; CDR3aa: CASSVEQGPQETQYF
d_gene: NA; abundance: NA; j_gene: TRBJ1-4; v_gene: TRBV4-1; CDR3nt: TGCGCCAGCAGCCAAGGGTCCGGCATCATTGTCGAAAAACTGTTTTTT; CDR3aa: CASSQGSGIIVEKLFF
d_gene: NA; abundance: NA; j_gene: TRBJ1-4; v_gene: TRBV7-9; CDR3nt: TGTGCCAGCAGCCCCGCCCCTCCGGAGAGTACAGGAGGAGAACTGTTTTTT; CDR3aa: CASSPAPPESTGGELFF
d_gene: TRBD2; abundance: NA; j_gene: TRBJ2-5; v_gene: TRBV27; CDR3nt: TGTGCCAGCAGTTCACTGGGCGGGAGCTGGGAGACCCAGTACTTC; CDR3aa: CASSSLGGSWETQYF
d_gene: NA; abundance: NA; j_gene: TRBJ1-2; v_gene: TRBV4-1; CDR3nt: TGCGCCAGCAGCCAAGATCTATCGGGACGAGACTATGGCTACACCTTC; CDR3aa: CASSQDLSGRDYGYTF
d_gene: NA; abundance: few; j_gene: TRBJ2-7; v_gene: TRBV29-1; CDR3nt: TGCAGCGTGTCTAGCGCTCCTCCCTACGAGCAGTACTTC; CDR3aa: CSVSSAPPYEQYF
d_gene: NA; abundance: few; j_gene: TRBJ2-7; v_gene: TRBV5-6; CDR3nt: TGTGCCAGCAGCTTGTCGGGACTGATCTTCTACGAGCAGTACTTC; CDR3aa: CASSLSGLIFYEQYF
d_gene: NA; abundance: NA; j_gene: TRBJ2-5; v_gene: TRBV27; CDR3nt: TGTGCCAGCCATTCTTTGTTGGGACCCCAGGGGGAGACCCAGTACTTC; CDR3aa: CASHSLLGPQGETQYF
d_gene: TRBD1; abundance: few; j_gene: TRBJ2-7; v_gene: TRBV4-2; CDR3nt: TGTGCCAGCAGCCATAACATCGGACAGGGGGCCTACGAGCAGTACTTC; CDR3aa: CASSHNIGQGAYEQYF
d_gene: TRBD1; abundance: NA; j_gene: TRBJ2-1; v_gene: TRBV2; CDR3nt: TGTGCCAGCCGTGCTGATGACAGGGGCCATAATGAGCAGTTCTTC; CDR3aa: CASRADDRGHNEQFF
d_gene: NA; abundance: once; j_gene: TRBJ2-2; v_gene: TRBV4-1; CDR3nt: TGCGCCAGCAGCCAAATGCCGGATAACACCGGGGAGCTGTTTTTT; CDR3aa: CASSQMPDNTGELFF
d_gene: NA; abundance: NA; j_gene: TRBJ2-7; v_gene: TRBV6-2/TRBV6-3; CDR3nt: TGTGCCAGCAAGGACGAGGGCAGAAACTCCTACGAGCAGTACTTC; CDR3aa: CASKDEGRNSYEQYF
d_gene: NA; abundance: NA; j_gene: TRBJ2-7; v_gene: TRBV4-3; CDR3nt: TGCGCCAGCAGCCAACGGGACGAGGCCTACGAGCAGTACTTC; CDR3aa: CASSQRDEAYEQYF
d_gene: NA; abundance: few; j_gene: TRBJ2-7; v_gene: TRBV6-6; CDR3nt: TGTGCCAGCAGTCCCGCCAGGGTCTACGAGCAGTACTTC; CDR3aa: CASSPARVYEQYF